The text below deals with one T cell receptor (beta chain). Seattle's cohort entered during active infection and was followed longitudinally. Libraries were prepared by immunoSEQ multiplex PCR; TCRdb keeps only in-frame clonotypes and omits some of them. This table has under 200,000 clones, approximately 91% appearing once. This record comes from a study of blood T cell repertoires in COVID-19. Trimming removed 0 bases at V and 4 bases at J, with 7 bases between. In germline, CDR1 is MGHRA, CDR2 YSYEKL. The CDR3 loop spans 14 amino acids. Sequencing input: peripheral blood. The source is a man aged 18 to 35 with COVID-19, enrolled during active disease. The rearrangement links TRBV4-1 to TRBJ1-3; tentative D call: TRBD1 (5 bases). CDR3 in DNA: TGCGCCAGCAGCCAAGACCACAGGGGAAACACCATATATTTT. Protein sequence: CASSQDHRGNTIYF.